One sample yielded the 2 T cell receptor beta chains listed below, sequenced in a study of blood T cell repertoires in COVID-19. The table came from immunoSEQ multiplex PCR; TCRdb's copy has only in-frame clones and leaves some out. The sample yields approximately 120,000 clones, about 90% seen once. The sample taken for sequencing was peripheral blood. Receptors originate from a woman in her fifties or sixties who had recovered from COVID-19.

V gene TRBV9 combines with J gene TRBJ2-4; TRBD1 might be the D (5 bases). V was cut by 4 bases and J by 4 bases, with 9 bases left in between. This CDR3 is 13 amino acids long. The germline V gene has CDR1 SGDLS and CDR2 YYNGEE. The CDR3: CASSLDSKNIQYF. Here the CDR3 DNA reads TGTGCCAGCAGCCTAGACAGTAAAAACATTCAGTACTTC.

This chain links TRBV30 with TRBJ1-2, with D possibly matching TRBD1 (6 bases). V dropped 0 bases and J dropped 4 bases, with 12 bases sitting between them. This CDR3 is built from 14 residues. CDR1 and CDR2 from the germline V gene are GTSNPN and SVGIG (reference sequence). CDR3 region: CAWSVGGNAYGYTF. CDR3 bases: TGTGCCTGGAGTGTAGGGGGAAATGCCTATGGCTACACCTTC.